This T cell receptor beta chain was captured in a study of OX40 agonist ivuxolimab in advanced cancers. Study at large: The treatment was a fully human IgG2 OX40 agonist, ivuxolimab. Two cutaneous melanoma patients and one hepatocellular carcinoma patient, three in all, had partial responses. Whole-study results and caveats: The study found among the lowest clonal expansion in partial responders at 0.1-3.0 mg/kg.

CDR3 length equals 15 residues. Germline lookup yields CDR1 SNHLY and CDR2 FYNNEI. Between the trimmed V and J ends, which lost 2 bases and 8 bases, there was a span of 15 bases. TCRdb's table, derived via immunoSEQ multiplex PCR, lists solely in-frame clones and lacks some. This sample carries tens of thousands of clones, 85% to 90% of them seen once, and the ten largest clones take about 1%. Of note for this clone: Its target is unknown.

This sequence joins TRBV2 and TRBJ1-4; maybe TRBD1 (5 bases). The TCR sequence derives from an adult with an advanced solid tumor such as melanoma, head and neck, liver or kidney cancer. The specimen was CD4+ or CD8+ T cells sorted from blood, collected in a trial of the OX40 agonist ivuxolimab. The CDR3 region has the DNA TGTGCCAGCAGTGAACAGGGCAGGGTTAGGGAAAAACTGTTTTTT. This codes for CASSEQGRVREKLFF.